This entry lists 14 T cell receptor beta chains sequenced from one sample in a study of T cells after posttransplantation cyclophosphamide. Here immunoSEQ multiplex PCR was the method, and the copy in TCRdb shows in-frame clones only, minus some. Singletons are absent from the sample, which has 15,000 to 20,000 clones. A marrow graft followed busulfan-fludarabine conditioning, with cyclophosphamide on days +3 and +4. Sample: PBMCs, taken after allogeneic stem cell transplant with posttransplant cyclophosphamide. Source of these receptors: a female patient in her 30s who received an allogeneic stem cell transplant from a related donor, was CMV-positive, and had no GVHD. Some T cells could come from the graft donor.

Ten or more counts support this clone. CDR3 nucleotides: TGTGCCAGCAGCCGGGACAGGGAAGGGGCCAACGTCCTGACTTTC. Amino acids: CASSRDREGANVLTF. The chain joins TRBV7-2 to TRBJ2-6, with 9 bases aligning to TRBD1. V was pared by 5 bases and J by 4 bases, with 3 bases of the junction left unmatched. From germline, CDR1 is SGHTA and CDR2 FQGNSA. The length of the CDR3 is 15 residues.

Ten or more counts support this clone. The chain carries TRBV27 and TRBJ2-7; perhaps TRBD1 as D (5 bases). CDR1 MNHEY and CDR2 SMNVEV come from the germline V gene (reference sequence). The CDR3 runs 13 residues. The V and J ends lost 3 bases and 6 bases respectively, with 12 bases between them. The CDR3 nucleotides are TGTGCCAGCAGTTTCAGCAGGGCTCGCGAGCAGTACTTC. The encoded protein is CASSFSRAREQYF.

This clone was seen ten or more times. This chain links TRBV28 with TRBJ2-1; tentative D call: TRBD2 (6 bases). The length of the CDR3 is 16 residues. Trimming left V 5 bases short and J 8 bases short, with 22 bases between. Germline V lookup: CDR1 MDHEN, CDR2 SYDVKM. The CDR3 coding sequence is TGTGCCAGCAGTCTCCGGACGGGACGGAGGGTGGATGAGCAGTTCTTC. This gives the protein CASSLRTGRRVDEQFF. The full variable domain, with the rest looked up from reference TRBV28 and TRBJ2-1, is DVKVTQSSRYLVKRTGEKVFLECVQDMDHENMFWYRQDPGLGLRLIYFSYDVKMKEKGDIPEGYSVSREKKERFSLILESASTNQTSMYLCASSLRTGRRVDEQFFGPGTRLTVL.

This clone was counted ten times or more. The V gene is TRBV27, the J gene TRBJ2-2; TRBD2 matches at 10 bases. This CDR3 is built from 16 residues. V trimming: 8 bases; J trimming: 2 bases; junction bases outside the gene matches: 8. The germline V gene encodes CDR1 MNHEY and CDR2 SMNVEV (reference sequence). Here the CDR3 DNA reads TGTGCCAGCGGCCCCTGGACTAGCGGAAACACCGGGGAGCTGTTTTTT. Translated, it gives CASGPWTSGNTGELFF.

This clone occurred many times. The chain is built from TRBV4-1 and TRBJ2-2, with 7 bases that match TRBD1. The CDR3 runs 14 residues. Trimming at V came to 0 bases and at J to 5 bases, leaving 0 bases not matched to a gene. Germline V lookup: CDR1 MGHRA, CDR2 YSYEKL. CDR3 in amino acids: CASSQDRGTGELFF. The CDR3 coding sequence is TGCGCCAGCAGCCAAGACAGGGGGACCGGGGAGCTGTTTTTT.

The sample holds many counts of this clone. The V and J genes are TRBV2 and TRBJ2-2; a possible D gene is TRBD1 (6 bases). The germline gives CDR1 SNHLY, CDR2 FYNNEI. V was trimmed by 8 bases and J by 6 bases, leaving 19 bases between them. The CDR3 contains 15 residues. Written as DNA, the CDR3 is TGTGCCAGCTCGACTGCACGGGCAGGGGCCGGGGAGCTGTTTTTT. Its translation is CASSTARAGAGELFF.

This clone has a count of ten or more. This chain uses TRBV7-2 with TRBJ2-7; TRBD1 matches at 8 bases. The CDR3 is 15 amino acids. Germline V gene sequence: CDR1 SGHTA, CDR2 FQGNSA. Trimming took 1 base from V and 0 from J; bases not matched to a gene: 2. The CDR3 DNA follows: TGTGCCAGCAGCTTAGTGGGGACAGGCTCCTACGAGCAGTACTTC. It encodes CASSLVGTGSYEQYF.

This clone was counted at least ten times. The chain links TRBV5-6 to TRBJ2-1; the D gene is possibly TRBD2 (5 bases). Germline V lookup: CDR1 SGHDT, CDR2 YYEEEE. This CDR3 spans 13 amino acids. Trimming pared 3 bases from V and 7 bases from J, leaving 11 bases between. CDR3 sequence: CASSSGPGNEQFF. The CDR3 DNA reads as TGTGCCAGCAGCTCGGGCCCGGGGAATGAGCAGTTCTTC.

This clone was seen ten or more times. V is TRBV28 and J is TRBJ2-7; TRBD2 aligns across 11 bases. Trimming cost V 6 bases and J 5 bases; bases outside gene matches: 0. The CDR3 length is 12 residues. Germline CDR1 reads MDHEN; CDR2 reads SYDVKM. The CDR3 loop reads CASRLAGDEQYF. The DNA for the CDR3 is TGTGCCAGCAGACTAGCGGGAGACGAGCAGTACTTC. The full variable domain, completed using reference TRBV28 and TRBJ2-7, is DVKVTQSSRYLVKRTGEKVFLECVQDMDHENMFWYRQDPGLGLRLIYFSYDVKMKEKGDIPEGYSVSREKKERFSLILESASTNQTSMYLCASRLAGDEQYFGPGTRLTVT.

This clone was observed many times. The chain combines TRBV19 with TRBJ1-5; D is possibly TRBD1 (5 bases). The CDR3 spans 12 residues. V lost 8 bases, J lost 6 bases, and 11 bases lay in between. The germline V gene encodes CDR1 LNHDA and CDR2 SQIVND (reference sequence). CDR3 DNA sequence: TGTGCCAGTTCGGGCGGGGCTCAGCCCCAGCATTTT. It is translated as CASSGGAQPQHF. The whole variable domain, remainder taken from reference TRBV19 and TRBJ1-5, is DGGITQSPKYLFRKEGQNVTLSCEQNLNHDAMYWYRQDPGQGLRLIYYSQIVNDFQKGDIAEGYSVSREKKESFPLTVTSAQKNPTAFYLCASSGGAQPQHFGDGTRLSIL.

This clone was seen many times. The gene calls are TRBV7-2 and TRBJ1-1; the match to TRBD1 covers 9 bases. J gave up 3 bases and V 7 bases, and 9 bases lay outside the gene matches. This CDR3 comprises 15 residues. CDR1 and CDR2 from the germline V gene are SGHTA and FQGNSA. The CDR3 protein is CASKGQGGRDTEAFF. CDR3 sequence (DNA): TGTGCCAGCAAGGGACAGGGCGGTCGGGACACTGAAGCTTTCTTT. The full variable domain, rest sourced from reference TRBV7-2 and TRBJ1-1, is GAGVSQSPSNKVTEKGKDVELRCDPISGHTALYWYRQSLGQGLEFLIYFQGNSAPDKSGLPSDRFSAERTGGSVSTLTIQRTQQEDSAVYLCASKGQGGRDTEAFFGQGTRLTVV.

This clone was counted ten times or more. This rearrangement joins TRBV21-1 to TRBJ2-7; TRBD2 is the table's D call and was not checked against the DNA. TRBV21-1 is an annotated pseudogene. The CDR3 is 13 residues long. This CDR3 reads CASCKVGGYEQYF. CDR3 nucleotide sequence: TGTGCCAGCTGTAAGGTAGGCGGCTACGAGCAGTACTTC.

Many counts were recorded for this clone. The chain joins TRBV7-3 to TRBJ2-7, with D possibly matching TRBD2 (6 bases). Trimming cost V 1 base and J 2 bases, with 15 bases left between them. Germline values: CDR1 SGHTA, CDR2 FQGTGA. The CDR3 length is 16 residues. CDR3 sequence reads: CASSLIRGLSAYEQYF. In DNA, the CDR3 is TGTGCCAGCAGCTTAATACGGGGGTTGAGCGCCTACGAGCAGTACTTC.

This clone showed up many times. The chain couples TRBV18 to TRBJ1-5; D unclear. CDR3 size: 12 residues. V dropped 5 bases and J dropped 2 bases, with 4 bases sitting between them. Germline assignment: CDR1 KGHSH and CDR2 LQKENI. In nucleotides, the CDR3 is TGTGCCAGCTCATCAGGCAATCAGCCCCAGCATTTT. This sequence encodes CASSSGNQPQHF.